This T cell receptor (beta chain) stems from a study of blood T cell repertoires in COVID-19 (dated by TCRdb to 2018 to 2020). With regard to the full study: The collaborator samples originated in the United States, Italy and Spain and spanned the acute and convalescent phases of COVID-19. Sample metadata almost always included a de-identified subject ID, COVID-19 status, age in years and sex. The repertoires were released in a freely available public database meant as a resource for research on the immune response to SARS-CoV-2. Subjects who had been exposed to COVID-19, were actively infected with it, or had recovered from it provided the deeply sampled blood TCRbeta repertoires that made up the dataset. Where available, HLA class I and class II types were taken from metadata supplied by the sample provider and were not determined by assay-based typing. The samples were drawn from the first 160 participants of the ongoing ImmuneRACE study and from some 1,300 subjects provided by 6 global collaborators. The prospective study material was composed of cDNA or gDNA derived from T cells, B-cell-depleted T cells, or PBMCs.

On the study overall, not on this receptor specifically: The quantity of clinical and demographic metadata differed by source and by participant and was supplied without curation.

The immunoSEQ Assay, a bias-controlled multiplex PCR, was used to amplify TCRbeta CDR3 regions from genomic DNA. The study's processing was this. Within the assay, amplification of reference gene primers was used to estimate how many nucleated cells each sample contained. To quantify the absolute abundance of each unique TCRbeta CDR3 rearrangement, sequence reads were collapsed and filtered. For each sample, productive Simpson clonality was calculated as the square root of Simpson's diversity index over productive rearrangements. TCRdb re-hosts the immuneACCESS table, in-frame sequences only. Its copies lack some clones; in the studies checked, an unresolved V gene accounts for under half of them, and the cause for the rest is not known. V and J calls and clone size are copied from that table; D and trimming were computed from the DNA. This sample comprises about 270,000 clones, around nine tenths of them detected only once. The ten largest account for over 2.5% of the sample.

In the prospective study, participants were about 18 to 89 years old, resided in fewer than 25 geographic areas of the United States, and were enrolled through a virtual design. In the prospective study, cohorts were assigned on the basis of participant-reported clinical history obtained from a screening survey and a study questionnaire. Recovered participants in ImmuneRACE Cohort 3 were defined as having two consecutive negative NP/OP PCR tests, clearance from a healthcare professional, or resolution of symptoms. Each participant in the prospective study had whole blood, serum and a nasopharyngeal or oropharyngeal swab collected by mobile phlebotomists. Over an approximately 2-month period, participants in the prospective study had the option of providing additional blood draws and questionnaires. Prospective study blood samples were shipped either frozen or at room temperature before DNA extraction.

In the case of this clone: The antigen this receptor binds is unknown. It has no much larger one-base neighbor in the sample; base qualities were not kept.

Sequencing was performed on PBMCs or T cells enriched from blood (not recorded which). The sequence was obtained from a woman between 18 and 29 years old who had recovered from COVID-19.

Read as DNA, the sequence is TGTGCCAGCAGCTTAGCTGGGGGGTATAACAATGAGCAGTTCTTC. The encoded protein is CASSLAGGYNNEQFF. Rearrangement joined TRBV7-2 to TRBJ2-1; a weak D assignment points to TRBD2 (6 bases agree). V is reduced by 0 bases and J by 5 bases, leaving a spacing of 11 bases between them. The CDR3 holds 15 amino acids from the cysteine to the phenylalanine. The kept DNA is CDR3 alone, 45 bases in frame from the first base. CDR1 and CDR2, per the germline V gene, are SGHTA and FQGNSA.